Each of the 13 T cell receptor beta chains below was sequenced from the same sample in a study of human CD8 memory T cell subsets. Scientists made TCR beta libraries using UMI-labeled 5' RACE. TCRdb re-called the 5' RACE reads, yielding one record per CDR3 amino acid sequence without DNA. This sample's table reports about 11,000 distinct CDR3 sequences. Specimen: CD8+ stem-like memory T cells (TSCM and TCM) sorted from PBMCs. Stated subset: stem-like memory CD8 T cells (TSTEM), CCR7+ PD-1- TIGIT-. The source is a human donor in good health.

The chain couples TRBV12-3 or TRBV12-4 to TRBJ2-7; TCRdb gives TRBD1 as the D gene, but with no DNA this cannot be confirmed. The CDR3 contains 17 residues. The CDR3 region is CASSLRPGTVLSYEQYF.

CDR3 sequence: CASSFTSGVKGTDTQYF. The rearrangement links TRBV12-3 or TRBV12-4 to TRBJ2-3; TCRdb picks TRBD1, but there is no DNA to check that call. The CDR3 is 17 residues long.

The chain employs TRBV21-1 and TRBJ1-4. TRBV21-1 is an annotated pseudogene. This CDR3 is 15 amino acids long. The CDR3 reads CASSKAADRNEKLFF.

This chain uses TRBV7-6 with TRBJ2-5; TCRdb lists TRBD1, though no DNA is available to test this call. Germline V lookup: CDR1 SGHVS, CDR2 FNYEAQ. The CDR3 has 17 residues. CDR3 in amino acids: CASTASTPLGFQETQYF.

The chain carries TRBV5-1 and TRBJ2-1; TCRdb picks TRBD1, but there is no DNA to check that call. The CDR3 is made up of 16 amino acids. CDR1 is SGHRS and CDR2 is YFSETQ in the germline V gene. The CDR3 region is CASSWRQGPAENEQFF.

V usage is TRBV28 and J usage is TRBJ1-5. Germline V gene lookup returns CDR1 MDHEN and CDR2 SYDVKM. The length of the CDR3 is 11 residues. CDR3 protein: CASGLNQPQHF.

The CDR3 protein is CASTPGSQETQYF. The J gene is TRBJ2-5, the V gene TRBV27; with no DNA, the TCRdb D assignment of TRBD1 cannot be verified. The CDR3 is made up of 13 amino acids. Germline CDR1 and CDR2: MNHEY and SMNVEV (reference sequence).

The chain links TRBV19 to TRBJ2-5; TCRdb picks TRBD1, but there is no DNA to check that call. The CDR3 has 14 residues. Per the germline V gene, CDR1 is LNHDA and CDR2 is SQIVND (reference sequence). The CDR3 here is CASSPRGRQETQYF.

This CDR3 is CSVDGLAGVPSTDTQYF. The rearrangement links TRBV29-1 to TRBJ2-3; checking the TCRdb D call of TRBD2 is not possible without DNA. Germline V lookup: CDR1 SQVTM, CDR2 ANQGSEA. CDR3 length equals 17 residues.

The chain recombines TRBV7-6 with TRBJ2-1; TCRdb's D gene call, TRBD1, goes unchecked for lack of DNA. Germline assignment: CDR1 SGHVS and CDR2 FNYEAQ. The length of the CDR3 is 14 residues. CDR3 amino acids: CASSVSGVYNEQFF.

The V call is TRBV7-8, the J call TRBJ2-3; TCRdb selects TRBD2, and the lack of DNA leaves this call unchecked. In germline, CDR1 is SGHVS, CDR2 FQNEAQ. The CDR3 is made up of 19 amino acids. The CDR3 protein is CASQGGLSGRSTGTDTQYF.

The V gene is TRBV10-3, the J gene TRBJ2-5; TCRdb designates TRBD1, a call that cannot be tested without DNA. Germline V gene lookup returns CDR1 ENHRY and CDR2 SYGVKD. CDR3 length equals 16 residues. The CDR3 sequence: CAISDPGGGREETQYF.

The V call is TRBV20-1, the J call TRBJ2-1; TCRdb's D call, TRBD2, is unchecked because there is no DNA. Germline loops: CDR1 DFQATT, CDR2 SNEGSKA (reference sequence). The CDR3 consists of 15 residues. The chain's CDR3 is CSARDLAGGLYEQFF.